What follows is one T cell receptor (beta chain) and its context. Antigen specificity is unknown. The sample belongs to a study of T cells expressing NK-cell markers. Study results and limitations: Dominant NKG2C+ clonotype frequencies of 1.0-7.0% of CD8+ T cells were measured in about 6 donors.

This CDR3 has 15 residues. TCR beta libraries carry UMIs added by 5'RACE template switching. Each CDR3 protein gets one entry in TCRdb, which reprocessed the 5' RACE reads and gives no DNA. This table holds hundreds of thousands of distinct CDR3 sequences. This clonotype originated in a woman aged 18 to 75 in good health. Material: blood T cells: a sorted CD56 or NKG2C T cell subset, CD4+ or CD8+ T cells, or bulk PBMC T cells (not recorded which). The V call is TRBV12-3 or TRBV12-4, the J call TRBJ2-3; TCRdb picks TRBD1, but there is no DNA to check that call. CDR3 loop: CASTSRDTGSGTQYF.